Listed below are T cell receptor beta chains from one sample, sequenced in a study of human T cells and chemical hapten exposure. TCRdb reprocessed the RACE reads via MiXCR and lists one record per CDR3 protein. The sample holds roughly 98,000 distinct CDR3 sequences; around 11% are singletons and the top ten take approximately 2.1%. Sequencing was performed on whole blood, taken in connection with sensitization to the hapten diphenylcyclopropenone (DPC). The receptors originated from a woman aged 40-49 years with alopecia areata. Some clones in this sample may be carry-over from other donors' samples. Each CDR3 is given with its conserved first and last residue. Each record gives: D gene, clone size, J gene, V gene, CDR3 protein, CDR3 DNA. D genes are given only for firm matches. Clone size, where shown, is once, few, many, or a class for clones that have expanded.

d_call: .
clone_size: few
j_call: TRBJ2-1
v_call: TRBV7-3
cdr3_aa: CASSLNVGSYEQFF
cdr3_nt: TGTGCCAGCAGCTTAAATGTAGGGTCGTATGAGCAGTTCTTC

d_call: TRBD1
clone_size: .
j_call: TRBJ1-4
v_call: TRBV4-3
cdr3_aa: CASSQEGTGPRGKLFF
cdr3_nt: TGCGCCAGCAGCCAAGAAGGGACAGGGCCCCGAGGAAAACTGTTTTTT

d_call: .
clone_size: few
j_call: TRBJ2-5
v_call: TRBV7-7
cdr3_aa: CASSLGRQFQETQYF
cdr3_nt: TGTGCTAGCAGCTTAGGCCGTCAGTTCCAAGAGACCCAGTACTTC

d_call: TRBD1
clone_size: few
j_call: TRBJ2-3
v_call: TRBV27
cdr3_aa: CASSLQGASDTQYF
cdr3_nt: TGTGCCAGCAGTTTACAGGGGGCCTCAGATACGCAGTATTTT

d_call: .
clone_size: many
j_call: TRBJ2-1
v_call: TRBV7-2
cdr3_aa: CASSLFASYNEQFF
cdr3_nt: TGTGCCAGCAGCTTGTTCGCCTCCTACAATGAGCAGTTCTTC

d_call: .
clone_size: .
j_call: TRBJ2-5
v_call: TRBV2
cdr3_aa: CASNRRGYQETQYF
cdr3_nt: TGTGCCAGCAACCGAAGGGGGTACCAAGAGACCCAGTACTTC

d_call: TRBD2
clone_size: once
j_call: TRBJ2-7
v_call: TRBV7-2
cdr3_aa: CASSPSTSGTYEQYF
cdr3_nt: TGTGCCAGCAGCCCTAGTACTAGCGGAACTTACGAGCAGTACTTC

d_call: .
clone_size: few
j_call: TRBJ1-3
v_call: TRBV3-1
cdr3_aa: CASGLSGSSGNTIYF
cdr3_nt: TGTGCCAGCGGTCTCTCAGGGAGCTCTGGAAACACCATATATTTT

d_call: .
clone_size: many
j_call: TRBJ2-1
v_call: TRBV6-6
cdr3_aa: CASSYGPGGEQFF
cdr3_nt: TGTGCCAGCAGTTACGGACCTGGGGGTGAGCAGTTCTTC

d_call: .
clone_size: few
j_call: TRBJ2-5
v_call: TRBV15
cdr3_aa: CATSRDLQETQYF
cdr3_nt: TGTGCCACCAGCAGAGACCTACAAGAGACCCAGTACTTC

d_call: .
clone_size: .
j_call: TRBJ1-5
v_call: TRBV28
cdr3_aa: CASSPLNLQHNQPQHF
cdr3_nt: TGTGCCAGCAGTCCGCTCAACTTACAGCATAATCAGCCCCAGCATTTT

d_call: .
clone_size: many
j_call: TRBJ1-1
v_call: TRBV20-1
cdr3_aa: CSANDMQDTEAFF
cdr3_nt: TGCAGTGCTAACGACATGCAGGACACTGAAGCTTTCTTT

d_call: .
clone_size: .
j_call: TRBJ2-5
v_call: TRBV7-6
cdr3_aa: CASSSQDSLETQYF
cdr3_nt: TGTGCCAGCAGCTCGCAAGACAGCTTGGAGACCCAGTACTTC

d_call: TRBD1
clone_size: few
j_call: TRBJ2-3
v_call: TRBV4-3
cdr3_aa: CASSPDRAYTDTQYF
cdr3_nt: TGCGCCAGCAGCCCGGACAGGGCCTACACAGATACGCAGTATTTT

d_call: .
clone_size: .
j_call: TRBJ2-1
v_call: TRBV7-2
cdr3_aa: CASSFLHGQAGEQFF
cdr3_nt: TGTGCCAGCAGCTTCCTCCACGGTCAAGCGGGTGAGCAGTTCTTC

d_call: .
clone_size: .
j_call: TRBJ1-4
v_call: TRBV4-2
cdr3_aa: CASSPAFRGEKLFF
cdr3_nt: TGTGCCAGCAGCCCGGCCTTCAGGGGTGAAAAACTGTTTTTT

d_call: .
clone_size: .
j_call: TRBJ2-1
v_call: TRBV27
cdr3_aa: CASWAARTNNEQFF
cdr3_nt: TGTGCCTCGTGGGCGGCACGGACAAACAATGAGCAGTTCTTC

d_call: TRBD1
clone_size: .
j_call: TRBJ2-5
v_call: TRBV27
cdr3_aa: CASRQGELETQYF
cdr3_nt: TGTGCCAGCCGACAGGGCGAGTTGGAGACCCAGTACTTC

d_call: .
clone_size: .
j_call: TRBJ2-4
v_call: TRBV28
cdr3_aa: CASSSGQSAVNIQYF
cdr3_nt: TGTGCCAGCAGTTCTGGGCAAAGTGCCGTAAACATTCAGTACTTC

d_call: TRBD1
clone_size: .
j_call: TRBJ1-4
v_call: TRBV6-1
cdr3_aa: CASRRQGEEKLFF
cdr3_nt: TGTGCCAGCCGGAGACAGGGGGAAGAAAAACTGTTTTTT

d_call: TRBD1
clone_size: .
j_call: TRBJ1-5
v_call: TRBV12-3/TRBV12-4
cdr3_aa: CASRRQGGNQPQHF
cdr3_nt: TGTGCCAGCAGACGACAGGGGGGCAATCAGCCCCAGCATTTT

d_call: .
clone_size: few
j_call: TRBJ1-2
v_call: TRBV7-9
cdr3_aa: CASSSDGLGGYTF
cdr3_nt: TGTGCCAGCAGCTCAGACGGGCTAGGTGGCTACACCTTC

d_call: TRBD1
clone_size: many
j_call: TRBJ1-1
v_call: TRBV6-2/TRBV6-3
cdr3_aa: CASSTWTGLNEAFF
cdr3_nt: TGTGCCAGCAGTACCTGGACAGGGCTGAATGAAGCTTTCTTT

d_call: TRBD2
clone_size: few
j_call: TRBJ2-2
v_call: TRBV3-1
cdr3_aa: CASSYGLAGNTGELFF
cdr3_nt: TGTGCCAGCAGCTACGGACTAGCGGGGAACACCGGGGAGCTGTTTTTT

d_call: .
clone_size: few
j_call: TRBJ2-7
v_call: TRBV28
cdr3_aa: CASSLGGAAYEQYF
cdr3_nt: TGTGCCAGCAGTTTGGGGGGAGCGGCCTACGAGCAGTACTTC

d_call: TRBD1
clone_size: few
j_call: TRBJ1-5
v_call: TRBV28
cdr3_aa: CASSLSGDSQYQPQHF
cdr3_nt: TGTGCCAGCAGTTTATCAGGGGACAGCCAGTATCAGCCCCAGCATTTT

d_call: TRBD2
clone_size: .
j_call: TRBJ2-1
v_call: TRBV4-3
cdr3_aa: CASSQEFAGGPYNEQFF
cdr3_nt: TGCGCCAGCAGCCAAGAATTTGCGGGAGGGCCTTACAATGAGCAGTTCTTC

d_call: TRBD2
clone_size: .
j_call: TRBJ2-1
v_call: TRBV20-1
cdr3_aa: CSAKTSGNYNEQFF
cdr3_nt: TGCAGTGCTAAGACTAGCGGGAATTACAATGAGCAGTTCTTC

d_call: .
clone_size: few
j_call: TRBJ2-4
v_call: TRBV11-3
cdr3_aa: CASSLGSNIQYF
cdr3_nt: TGTGCCAGCAGCTTAGGGAGTAACATTCAGTACTTC

d_call: TRBD1
clone_size: .
j_call: TRBJ2-7
v_call: TRBV18
cdr3_aa: CASSTDRGTYEQYF
cdr3_nt: TGTGCCAGCTCTACGGACAGGGGAACCTACGAGCAGTACTTC

d_call: .
clone_size: many
j_call: TRBJ1-1
v_call: TRBV29-1
cdr3_aa: CSVVGRANTEAFF
cdr3_nt: TGCAGCGTTGTGGGCAGGGCGAACACTGAAGCTTTCTTT

d_call: .
clone_size: few
j_call: TRBJ2-5
v_call: TRBV13
cdr3_aa: CASSLDRGQYF
cdr3_nt: TGTGCCAGCAGCTTAGACCGGGGCCAGTACTTC

d_call: .
clone_size: once
j_call: TRBJ1-6
v_call: TRBV28
cdr3_aa: CASSLWGYNSPLHF
cdr3_nt: TGTGCCAGCAGTTTATGGGGGTATAATTCACCCCTCCACTTT

d_call: .
clone_size: .
j_call: TRBJ2-1
v_call: TRBV19
cdr3_aa: CASSIRAGLNNEQFF
cdr3_nt: TGTGCCAGTAGTATCAGGGCAGGCCTTAACAATGAGCAGTTCTTC

d_call: TRBD1
clone_size: .
j_call: TRBJ2-2
v_call: TRBV20-1
cdr3_aa: CSAIRGRSTGELFF
cdr3_nt: TGCAGTGCTATCAGGGGGCGAAGTACCGGGGAGCTGTTTTTT

d_call: .
clone_size: .
j_call: TRBJ2-7
v_call: TRBV28
cdr3_aa: CASWTSSYEQYF
cdr3_nt: TGTGCCAGCTGGACCAGCTCCTACGAGCAGTACTTC

d_call: TRBD1
clone_size: .
j_call: TRBJ2-3
v_call: TRBV7-8
cdr3_aa: CASSSWDRVADTQYF
cdr3_nt: TGTGCCAGCAGCTCTTGGGACAGGGTCGCAGATACGCAGTATTTT

d_call: TRBD2
clone_size: few
j_call: TRBJ2-2
v_call: TRBV7-6
cdr3_aa: CASKMAGGRSTGELFF
cdr3_nt: TGTGCCAGCAAGATGGCGGGAGGAAGGAGTACCGGGGAGCTGTTTTTT

d_call: .
clone_size: .
j_call: TRBJ2-7
v_call: TRBV29-1
cdr3_aa: CAIRVGIYEQYF
cdr3_nt: TGCGCCATTCGGGTGGGGATATACGAGCAGTACTTC

d_call: TRBD1
clone_size: many
j_call: TRBJ2-1
v_call: TRBV7-2
cdr3_aa: CASNSQGASSYNEQFF
cdr3_nt: TGTGCCAGCAATTCACAGGGGGCGTCCTCCTACAATGAGCAGTTCTTC

d_call: .
clone_size: .
j_call: TRBJ2-1
v_call: TRBV11-2
cdr3_aa: CASSSVSLGHYEQFF
cdr3_nt: TGTGCCAGCAGCTCCGTTAGTTTAGGGCACTATGAGCAGTTCTTC

d_call: .
clone_size: few
j_call: TRBJ2-3
v_call: TRBV25-1
cdr3_aa: CASSDPRRITDTQYF
cdr3_nt: TGTGCCAGCAGTGACCCCCGCAGGATCACAGATACGCAGTATTTT

d_call: .
clone_size: many
j_call: TRBJ1-1
v_call: TRBV5-4
cdr3_aa: CASSLVNTEAFF
cdr3_nt: TGTGCCAGCAGCTTGGTGAACACTGAAGCTTTCTTT

d_call: .
clone_size: .
j_call: TRBJ1-6
v_call: TRBV6-6
cdr3_aa: CASSYSPEGNSPLHF
cdr3_nt: TGTGCCAGCAGTTACTCTCCGGAGGGGAATTCACCCCTCCACTTT

d_call: TRBD1
clone_size: many
j_call: TRBJ2-7
v_call: TRBV7-2
cdr3_aa: CASSQGQFGEQYF
cdr3_nt: TGTGCCAGCAGCCAGGGACAGTTCGGAGAGCAGTACTTC

d_call: .
clone_size: many
j_call: TRBJ1-1
v_call: TRBV28
cdr3_aa: CASRKSGNTEAFF
cdr3_nt: TGTGCCAGCAGGAAGTCGGGGAACACTGAAGCTTTCTTT

d_call: .
clone_size: .
j_call: TRBJ1-5
v_call: TRBV20-1
cdr3_aa: CSASADGGNQPQHF
cdr3_nt: TGCAGTGCTAGCGCTGACGGGGGCAATCAGCCCCAGCATTTT

d_call: .
clone_size: few
j_call: TRBJ2-7
v_call: TRBV6-2/TRBV6-3
cdr3_aa: CASSYSDSASYEQYF
cdr3_nt: TGTGCCAGCAGCTACTCGGACAGCGCCTCCTACGAGCAGTACTTC